The rows below give T cell receptor beta chains drawn from one sample of a study of cytomegalovirus exposure and HLA in healthy donors. Clones were read by immunoSEQ multiplex PCR, and TCRdb kept only the in-frame ones, dropping some. The table lists 95,000 to 120,000 clones, roughly 70% of them singletons. Sequenced input: PBMCs. Every receptor here comes from a woman aged 40 to 55 in good health and CMV-seropositive. Both conserved end residues are part of each CDR3. D genes are given only for firm matches. The size field is filled for only some rows; it gives once, few, many or a size class.

cdr3_aa: CATSRPALTGNYGYTF
cdr3_nt: TGTGCCACCAGCAGACCCGCCTTGACAGGGAACTATGGCTACACCTTC
j_call: TRBJ1-2
v_call: TRBV15
clone_size: -
d_call: TRBD1
cdr3_length: 16

cdr3_aa: CASGLSETTGELFF
cdr3_nt: TGTGCTAGTGGTTTGTCAGAGACAACCGGGGAGCTGTTTTTT
j_call: TRBJ2-2
v_call: TRBV12-5
clone_size: -
d_call: -
cdr3_length: 14

cdr3_aa: CASRVTGTGGYEQYF
cdr3_nt: TGTGCCAGCAGAGTTACCGGGACAGGGGGGTACGAGCAGTACTTC
j_call: TRBJ2-7
v_call: TRBV13
clone_size: few
d_call: TRBD1
cdr3_length: 15

cdr3_aa: CASSQDQGSNTEAFF
cdr3_nt: TGCGCCAGCAGCCAAGATCAGGGCTCGAACACTGAAGCTTTCTTT
j_call: TRBJ1-1
v_call: TRBV4-3
clone_size: -
d_call: -
cdr3_length: 15

cdr3_aa: CAWHPPRSGGAYEQYF
cdr3_nt: TGTGCCTGGCACCCTCCCCGTTCAGGAGGAGCCTACGAGCAGTACTTC
j_call: TRBJ2-7
v_call: TRBV30
clone_size: -
d_call: -
cdr3_length: 16

cdr3_aa: CSVEGRGTSSYNEQFF
cdr3_nt: TGCAGCGTTGAAGGTCGCGGGACTAGTTCCTACAATGAGCAGTTCTTC
j_call: TRBJ2-1
v_call: TRBV29-1
clone_size: -
d_call: TRBD2
cdr3_length: 16

cdr3_aa: CASSRTVQETQYF
cdr3_nt: TGTGCCAGCAGTAGGACAGTTCAAGAGACCCAGTACTTC
j_call: TRBJ2-5
v_call: TRBV28
clone_size: few
d_call: -
cdr3_length: 13

cdr3_aa: CASNVGRYGYTF
cdr3_nt: TGTGCCAGCAATGTGGGCCGGTATGGCTACACCTTC
j_call: TRBJ1-2
v_call: TRBV6-6
clone_size: -
d_call: -
cdr3_length: 12

cdr3_aa: CASGRQGGYEQYF
cdr3_nt: TGTGCTAGTGGAAGACAGGGGGGGTACGAGCAGTACTTC
j_call: TRBJ2-7
v_call: TRBV12-5
clone_size: -
d_call: TRBD1
cdr3_length: 13

cdr3_aa: CASSDPPCETQYF
cdr3_nt: TGCGCCAGCAGTGACCCCCCTTGTGAGACCCAGTACTTC
j_call: TRBJ2-5
v_call: TRBV10-1
clone_size: once
d_call: -
cdr3_length: 13

cdr3_aa: CATNSRDRDWDEQFF
cdr3_nt: TGTGCCACCAACTCCCGGGACAGGGATTGGGATGAGCAGTTCTTC
j_call: TRBJ2-1
v_call: TRBV10-3
clone_size: few
d_call: TRBD1
cdr3_length: 15

cdr3_aa: CASSFGTGTGELFF
cdr3_nt: TGTGCCAGCAGCTTCGGGACAGGGACCGGGGAGCTGTTTTTT
j_call: TRBJ2-2
v_call: TRBV5-6
clone_size: -
d_call: TRBD1
cdr3_length: 14

cdr3_aa: CASSLDRGPGNTIYF
cdr3_nt: TGTGCCAGCAGCTTAGACAGGGGGCCTGGAAACACCATATATTTT
j_call: TRBJ1-3
v_call: TRBV5-5
clone_size: few
d_call: TRBD1
cdr3_length: 15

cdr3_aa: CAWRGAYSGNTIYF
cdr3_nt: TGTGCCTGGAGGGGGGCTTACTCTGGAAACACCATATATTTT
j_call: TRBJ1-3
v_call: TRBV30
clone_size: -
d_call: -
cdr3_length: 14

cdr3_aa: CASTPTGRHEKLFF
cdr3_nt: TGTGCCAGCACCCCGACAGGGCGGCATGAAAAACTGTTTTTT
j_call: TRBJ1-4
v_call: TRBV2
clone_size: once
d_call: TRBD1
cdr3_length: 14

cdr3_aa: CSVRDTSLNTGELFF
cdr3_nt: TGCAGCGTTCGGGACACTTCCCTGAACACCGGGGAGCTGTTTTTT
j_call: TRBJ2-2
v_call: TRBV29-1
clone_size: -
d_call: -
cdr3_length: 15

cdr3_aa: CASSSQLAGGYNEQFF
cdr3_nt: TGTGCCAGCAGCTCACAACTAGCGGGAGGATACAATGAGCAGTTCTTC
j_call: TRBJ2-1
v_call: TRBV7-2
clone_size: -
d_call: TRBD2
cdr3_length: 16

cdr3_aa: CASSFPTSGGAGNEQFF
cdr3_nt: TGTGCCAGCAGCTTCCCCACTAGCGGGGGGGCAGGCAATGAGCAGTTCTTC
j_call: TRBJ2-1
v_call: TRBV7-6
clone_size: -
d_call: TRBD2
cdr3_length: 17

cdr3_aa: CASSGKTGAAADTQYF
cdr3_nt: TGCGCCAGCAGCGGAAAGACAGGGGCGGCAGCAGATACGCAGTATTTT
j_call: TRBJ2-3
v_call: TRBV5-1
clone_size: few
d_call: TRBD1
cdr3_length: 16

cdr3_aa: CASRGQGNPEAFF
cdr3_nt: TGTGCCAGTAGGGGACAGGGGAATCCTGAAGCTTTCTTT
j_call: TRBJ1-1
v_call: TRBV19
clone_size: -
d_call: TRBD1
cdr3_length: 13

cdr3_aa: CASSLMLQETQYF
cdr3_nt: TGTGCCAGCAGCTTAATGTTACAAGAGACCCAGTACTTC
j_call: TRBJ2-5
v_call: TRBV7-3
clone_size: -
d_call: -
cdr3_length: 13

cdr3_aa: CASSLGQGAWGTEAFF
cdr3_nt: TGCGCCAGCAGCCTAGGACAGGGGGCATGGGGGACTGAAGCTTTCTTT
j_call: TRBJ1-1
v_call: TRBV5-1
clone_size: -
d_call: TRBD1
cdr3_length: 16

cdr3_aa: CASSRGLAGGSYEQYF
cdr3_nt: TGTGCCAGCAGCCGGGGACTAGCGGGAGGCTCCTACGAGCAGTACTTC
j_call: TRBJ2-7
v_call: TRBV28
clone_size: -
d_call: TRBD2
cdr3_length: 16

cdr3_aa: CASNTGQGSGANVLTF
cdr3_nt: TGTGCCAGCAACACGGGACAGGGGTCTGGGGCCAACGTCCTGACTTTC
j_call: TRBJ2-6
v_call: TRBV6-6
clone_size: few
d_call: TRBD1
cdr3_length: 16

cdr3_aa: CASSQALTGGNTEAFF
cdr3_nt: TGTGCCAGCAGCCAAGCCCTGACAGGGGGGAACACTGAAGCTTTCTTT
j_call: TRBJ1-1
v_call: TRBV14
clone_size: -
d_call: TRBD1
cdr3_length: 16

cdr3_aa: CASSSKTPRVSNQPQHF
cdr3_nt: TGTGCCAGCAGTTCAAAGACCCCTCGGGTGAGCAATCAGCCCCAGCATTTT
j_call: TRBJ1-5
v_call: TRBV27
clone_size: -
d_call: -
cdr3_length: 17

cdr3_aa: CASSPPLRSTEAFF
cdr3_nt: TGTGCCAGCTCACCACCTCTCAGATCCACTGAAGCTTTCTTT
j_call: TRBJ1-1
v_call: TRBV18
clone_size: few
d_call: -
cdr3_length: 14

cdr3_aa: CASSLVGQGGNYGYTF
cdr3_nt: TGTGCCAGCAGCTTAGTTGGACAGGGGGGCAACTATGGCTACACCTTC
j_call: TRBJ1-2
v_call: TRBV7-9
clone_size: -
d_call: TRBD1
cdr3_length: 16

cdr3_aa: CASTDRVHGYTF
cdr3_nt: TGTGCCAGTACAGACAGGGTCCATGGCTACACCTTC
j_call: TRBJ1-2
v_call: TRBV19
clone_size: -
d_call: TRBD1
cdr3_length: 12